The next 23 T cell receptor beta chains were all read from a single sample in a study of CD4 T cells in relation to SARS-CoV-2 and coronaviruses. Unexposed donor CD4+ T cells date from about 2011-2018, before the COVID-19 pandemic. Isolation of CD4+ T cells took place after nine to ten days in culture. Their target antigens are unknown. Clones were read by immunoSEQ multiplex PCR, and TCRdb kept only the in-frame ones, dropping some. This sample yields about 15,000 clones, of which around 80% are seen a single time; around 19% belongs to the top ten. Sequenced input: CD4+ T cells from PBMCs, cultured in vitro. Receptors originate from a human donor in good health.

The genes are TRBV9 and TRBJ2-3; 7 bases agree with TRBD1. The V and J ends lost 3 bases and 3 bases, in that order; junction bases with no gene match: 4. The CDR3 loop spans 14 amino acids. The germline V gene has CDR1 SGDLS and CDR2 YYNGEE. The CDR3 reads CASSEGTATDTQYF. Written as DNA, the CDR3 is TGTGCCAGCAGCGAGGGGACAGCGACAGATACGCAGTATTTT.

The genes are TRBV18 and TRBJ2-1; D might be TRBD2 (5 bases). The CDR3 length is 15 residues. Germline lookup yields CDR1 KGHSH and CDR2 LQKENI. The V end lost 3 bases, the J end lost 1 base, and 10 bases lay between the germline ends. In nucleotides, the CDR3 is TGTGCCAGCTCACCTCGGGATCCGTCCTACAATGAGCAGTTCTTC. The encoded protein is CASSPRDPSYNEQFF.

This rearrangement joins TRBV7-2 to TRBJ2-1; TRBD2 might be the D (6 bases). The V end lost 0 bases, the J end lost 0 bases, and 9 bases lay between the germline ends. CDR1 and CDR2 from the germline V gene are SGHTA and FQGNSA. The CDR3 loop spans 16 amino acids. The CDR3 protein is CASSLAEGSSYNEQFF. The CDR3 DNA is TGTGCCAGCAGCTTAGCGGAGGGGAGCTCCTACAATGAGCAGTTCTTC.

This chain uses TRBV30 with TRBJ1-1; the D is unclear. The CDR3 totals 12 residues. Between the trimmed V and J ends, which lost 3 bases and 3 bases, there was a span of 8 bases. In germline, CDR1 is GTSNPN, CDR2 SVGIG (reference sequence). The CDR3 protein is CAWRNRDTEAFF. CDR3 DNA: TGTGCCTGGAGAAATAGGGACACTGAAGCTTTCTTT.

This clone was counted only a few times. The chain couples TRBV15 to TRBJ2-6, with D possibly TRBD1 on 5 matching bases. The CDR3 contains 15 residues. The V gene's germline CDR1 is LNHNV and CDR2 YYDKDF (reference sequence). Trimming removed 0 bases at V and 9 bases at J, with 12 bases between. The CDR3 DNA is TGTGCCACCAGCAGAGAGGGGCAGGGCGTCAACGTCCTGACTTTC. As protein: CATSREGQGVNVLTF.

The genes are TRBV5-5 and TRBJ1-2; 9 bases are a match to TRBD1. V was clipped by 4 bases and J by 4 bases; unmatched bases: 8. There are 15 residues in the CDR3. Germline CDR1 SGHKS, CDR2 YYEKEE (reference sequence). CDR3 sequence: CASSRVRTGVYGYTF. The CDR3 DNA reads as TGTGCCAGCAGCCGAGTTCGGACAGGGGTCTATGGCTACACCTTC.

The chain links TRBV19 to TRBJ2-2, with TRBD2 as a possible D gene (6 bases). CDR3 length: 17 residues. Germline V CDR1 and CDR2: LNHDA, SQIVND (reference sequence). The V end lost 10 bases, the J end lost 5 bases, and 26 bases lay between the germline ends. The CDR3 DNA reads as TGTGCCACCCATCCCCCTTCTCTCTCGGCGGGGACCGGGGAGCTGTTTTTT. Protein: CATHPPSLSAGTGELFF.

The chain links TRBV19 to TRBJ2-5; no definite D call. Trimming removed 1 base from V and 5 bases from J, with 5 bases in between. The V gene's germline CDR1 is LNHDA and CDR2 SQIVND (reference sequence). This CDR3 spans 12 amino acids. The CDR3 bases are TGTGCCAGTAGTATAGCCGGGGAGACCCAGTACTTC. Translating gives CASSIAGETQYF.

J is TRBJ2-1 and V is TRBV19; D is undetermined. The CDR3 loop spans 12 amino acids. Per germline, CDR1 LNHDA and CDR2 SQIVND (reference sequence). V was cut by 4 bases and J by 11 bases, with 12 bases left in between. The CDR3 nucleotides are TGTGCCAGTAGTACCTTAACCTCGCAGCAGTTCTTC. Translation gives CASSTLTSQQFF.

This chain links TRBV11-3 with TRBJ2-7; tentatively, D is TRBD2 (6 bases). Germline CDR1 reads SGHNT; CDR2 reads YENEEA. The CDR3 has 13 residues. V lost 1 base, J lost 6 bases, and 10 bases lay in between. As DNA, the CDR3 is TGTGCCAGCAGCTTAGCTGAGGAGGGCGAGCAGTACTTC. Its translation: CASSLAEEGEQYF.

This clone was counted once. This chain links TRBV7-3 with TRBJ2-2; 10 nucleotides match TRBD1. The trim removed 4 bases at V and 2 bases at J, leaving 1 base unmatched. The CDR3 consists of 15 residues. Germline CDR1 is SGHTA and CDR2 is FQGTGA. The CDR3 DNA sequence: TGTGCCAGCAGCTCGACAGGGGGCAACACCGGGGAGCTGTTTTTT. Its translation is CASSSTGGNTGELFF.

The J gene is TRBJ2-7, the V gene TRBV5-5, with a possible D match to TRBD1 (6 bases). Germline CDR1 is SGHKS and CDR2 is YYEKEE (reference sequence). Deletions cut 2 bases from V and 1 base from J, with 10 bases between. The CDR3 has 14 residues. CDR3 nucleotides: TGTGCCAGCAGCTTAGAGGACAGTTCCTACGAGCAGTACTTC. This codes for CASSLEDSSYEQYF.

The chain is built from TRBV11-3 and TRBJ2-7; D not resolved. The germline CDR1 and CDR2 sequences are SGHNT and YENEEA. The CDR3 consists of 13 residues. The germline V and J ends were trimmed by 6 bases and 2 bases, with 11 bases remaining between them. The CDR3 loop reads CASSVGETYEQYF. CDR3 DNA: TGTGCCAGCAGTGTCGGAGAGACCTACGAGCAGTACTTC.

The J gene is TRBJ2-7, the V gene TRBV5-6; D is undetermined. Per the germline V gene, CDR1 is SGHDT and CDR2 is YYEEEE. Trimming shortened V by 4 bases and J by 4 bases, and 15 bases separated the two germline ends. The length of the CDR3 is 14 residues. CDR3: CASSPSPGTYEQYF. CDR3 nucleotide sequence: TGTGCCAGCAGCCCATCCCCCGGAACGTACGAGCAGTACTTC.

This chain uses TRBV6-5 with TRBJ1-5; no firm D call. The CDR3 sequence is 14 residues long. V was trimmed by 8 bases and J by 4 bases, leaving 15 bases between them. The V gene's germline CDR1 is MNHEY and CDR2 SVGAGI. The CDR3 region is CASESLGLNQPQHF. CDR3 bases: TGTGCCAGCGAAAGTCTCGGACTGAATCAGCCCCAGCATTTT.

The chain combines TRBV7-8 with TRBJ1-5; no clear D. This CDR3 is built from 15 residues. Germline V gene sequence: CDR1 SGHVS, CDR2 FQNEAQ. Trimming took off 5 bases at V and 6 bases at J, with 17 bases between the two ends. The CDR3 here is CASSRMPHGSQPQHF. Written as DNA, the CDR3 is TGTGCCAGCAGCCGCATGCCCCACGGGTCTCAGCCCCAGCATTTT.

The chain links TRBV9 to TRBJ2-5; 8 bases agree with TRBD2. Looked up from germline, CDR1 is SGDLS and CDR2 is YYNGEE. This CDR3 has 14 residues. Trimming at V came to 2 bases and at J to 7 bases, leaving 7 bases not matched to a gene. CDR3 sequence reads: CASSVTSGRGTQYF. Written as DNA, the CDR3 is TGTGCCAGCAGCGTTACAAGCGGGAGAGGGACCCAGTACTTC. Full variable domain (remainder filled in from reference TRBV9 and TRBJ2-5): DSGVTQTPKHLITATGQRVTLRCSPRSGDLSVYWYQQSLDQGLQFLIQYYNGEERAKGNILERFSAQQFPDLHSELNLSSLELGDSALYFCASSVTSGRGTQYFGPGTRLLVL.

The table lists this clone with a few counts. The genes are TRBV19 and TRBJ2-6; D remains unclear. The CDR3 runs to 16 residues. V was pared by 0 bases and J by 2 bases, with 8 bases between. Germline CDR1 and CDR2: LNHDA and SQIVND (reference sequence). The CDR3 loop reads CASSIDPRAGANVLTF. In nucleotides, the CDR3 is TGTGCCAGTAGTATAGATCCCCGGGCTGGGGCCAACGTCCTGACTTTC.

This clone was detected only a few times. The chain combines TRBV20-1 with TRBJ2-7; 7 bases are a match to TRBD2. Looked up from germline, CDR1 is DFQATT and CDR2 is SNEGSKA (reference sequence). V lost 3 bases and J lost 6; bases outside the gene matches: 23. The CDR3 is 18 residues long. As DNA, the CDR3 is TGCAGTGCTAGTACCGGGACTAAAATAGATGTGGGTCTCGGCGAGCAGTACTTC. It specifies CSASTGTKIDVGLGEQYF.

The rearrangement links TRBV6-5 to TRBJ2-1; 10 nucleotides agree with TRBD1. Germline CDR1 MNHEY, CDR2 SVGAGI. This CDR3 contains 15 residues. V was pared by 2 bases and J by 4 bases, with 2 bases of the junction left unmatched. The CDR3 nucleotides are TGTGCCAGCAGTTACGGGACAGGGGAGTACAATGAGCAGTTCTTC. It yields the protein CASSYGTGEYNEQFF.

This rearrangement joins TRBV28 to TRBJ2-7; no reliable D call. CDR1 is MDHEN, CDR2 SYDVKM, per germline. The CDR3 is 12 residues long. Trimming took off 2 bases at V and 4 bases at J, with 6 bases between the two ends. CDR3 coding DNA: TGTGCCAGCAGTTTAGGCACTTACGAGCAGTACTTC. As protein: CASSLGTYEQYF.

The CDR3 coding sequence is TGTGCCAGCAGCCGCGAGGACACCTTGAACACTGAAGCTTTCTTT. This codes for CASSREDTLNTEAFF. This rearrangement joins TRBV2 to TRBJ1-1; D may be TRBD1 (5 bases). Germline CDR1 is SNHLY and CDR2 is FYNNEI. The CDR3 has 15 amino acids. The V and J ends lost 6 bases and 0 bases respectively, with 14 bases between them.

This clone appeared a single time. This rearrangement joins TRBV18 to TRBJ2-1; TRBD2 is a possible D gene (8 bases). This CDR3 spans 14 amino acids. The germline V and J ends were trimmed by 0 bases and 10 bases, with 13 bases remaining between them. CDR1 and CDR2 from the germline V gene are KGHSH and LQKENI. Here the CDR3 DNA reads TGTGCCAGCTCACCACCTCCGGGAGGGGGCGAGCAGTTCTTC. Translating gives CASSPPPGGGEQFF.